This T cell receptor (beta chain) was recovered during a study of blood T cell repertoires in COVID-19. Overall study context: Acute and convalescent COVID-19 samples came from the United States, Italy and Spain.

Authors' analysis steps: Reference gene primers were amplified, and this amplification served to estimate nucleated cell counts. Only in-frame clones appear in the TCRdb table, and some are missing; sequencing was by immunoSEQ multiplex PCR. The V and J calls and the clone size are those of that table, but D and trimming were determined from the DNA. The sample has about 170,000 clones; 70% to 90% are singletons. In Seattle, patients joined the study during active infection and were tracked longitudinally. Germline assignment: CDR1 SNHLY and CDR2 FYNNEI. The CDR3 has 17 residues. V lost 7 bases and J lost 4, with 22 bases in between.

This chain uses TRBV2 with TRBJ1-4; TRBD1 is a possible D gene (5 bases). Material: peripheral blood. The clonotype comes from a woman at least 80 years old with COVID-19, enrolled during active disease. Written as DNA, the CDR3 is TGTGCCAGCACCCCTGGGGGGGGACGGTTCTTTAATGAAAAACTGTTTTTT. Translation gives CASTPGGGRFFNEKLFF.